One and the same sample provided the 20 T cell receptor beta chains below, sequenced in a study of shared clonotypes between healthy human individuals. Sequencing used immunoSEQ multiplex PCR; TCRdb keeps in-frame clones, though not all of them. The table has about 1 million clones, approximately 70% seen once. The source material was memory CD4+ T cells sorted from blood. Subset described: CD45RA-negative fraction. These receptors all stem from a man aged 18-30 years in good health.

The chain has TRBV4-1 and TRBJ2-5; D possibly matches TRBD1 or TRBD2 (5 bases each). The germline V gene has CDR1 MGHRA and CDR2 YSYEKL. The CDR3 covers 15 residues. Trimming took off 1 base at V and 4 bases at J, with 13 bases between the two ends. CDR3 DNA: TGCGCCAGCAGCCAAGCAGGGAGTCTCCCAGAGACCCAGTACTTC. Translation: CASSQAGSLPETQYF.

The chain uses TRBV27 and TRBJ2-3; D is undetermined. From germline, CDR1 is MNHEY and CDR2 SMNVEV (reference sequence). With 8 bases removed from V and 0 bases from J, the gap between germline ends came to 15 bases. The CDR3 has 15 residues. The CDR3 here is CASCLNPQSTDTQYF. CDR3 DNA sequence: TGTGCCAGCTGCCTTAATCCCCAGAGCACAGATACGCAGTATTTT.

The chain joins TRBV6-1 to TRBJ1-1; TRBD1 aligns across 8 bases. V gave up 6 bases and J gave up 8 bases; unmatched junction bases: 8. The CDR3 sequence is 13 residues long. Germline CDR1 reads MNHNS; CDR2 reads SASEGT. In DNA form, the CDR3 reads TGTGCCAGCAGGGATTGGACAGGGCCCGAAGCTTTCTTT. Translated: CASRDWTGPEAFF.

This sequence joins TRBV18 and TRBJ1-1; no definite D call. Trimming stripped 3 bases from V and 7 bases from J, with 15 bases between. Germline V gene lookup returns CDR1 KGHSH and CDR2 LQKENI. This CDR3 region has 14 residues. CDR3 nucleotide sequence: TGTGCCAGCTCACCGTTGAATGGAGGTAGTGAAGCTTTCTTT. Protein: CASSPLNGGSEAFF.

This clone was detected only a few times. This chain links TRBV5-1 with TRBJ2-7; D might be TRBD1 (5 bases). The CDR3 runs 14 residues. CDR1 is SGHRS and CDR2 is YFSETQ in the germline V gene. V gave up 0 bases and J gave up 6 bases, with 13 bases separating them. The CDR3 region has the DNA TGCGCCAGCAGCTTGGCAACCGCAGGGCGCGAGCAGTACTTC. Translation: CASSLATAGREQYF.

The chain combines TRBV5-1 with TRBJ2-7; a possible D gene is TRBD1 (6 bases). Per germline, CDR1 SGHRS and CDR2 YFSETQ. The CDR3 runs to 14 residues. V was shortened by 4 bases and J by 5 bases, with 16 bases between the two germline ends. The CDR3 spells CASSPEGGANEQYF. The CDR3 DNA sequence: TGCGCCAGCAGCCCGGAAGGGGGTGCCAACGAGCAGTACTTC.

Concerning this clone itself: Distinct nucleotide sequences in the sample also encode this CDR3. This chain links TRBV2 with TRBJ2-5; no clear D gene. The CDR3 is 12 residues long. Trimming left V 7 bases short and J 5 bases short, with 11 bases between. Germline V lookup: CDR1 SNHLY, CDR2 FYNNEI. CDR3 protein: CASIGSGETQYF. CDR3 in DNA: TGTGCCAGCATAGGTAGTGGGGAGACCCAGTACTTC.

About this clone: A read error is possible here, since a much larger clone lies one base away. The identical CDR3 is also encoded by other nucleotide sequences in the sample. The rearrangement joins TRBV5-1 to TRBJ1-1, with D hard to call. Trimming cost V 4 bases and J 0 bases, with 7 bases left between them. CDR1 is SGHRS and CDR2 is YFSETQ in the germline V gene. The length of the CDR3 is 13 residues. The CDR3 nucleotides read TGCGCCAGCAGCCTAGACATGAACACTGAAGCTTTCTTT. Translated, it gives CASSLDMNTEAFF.

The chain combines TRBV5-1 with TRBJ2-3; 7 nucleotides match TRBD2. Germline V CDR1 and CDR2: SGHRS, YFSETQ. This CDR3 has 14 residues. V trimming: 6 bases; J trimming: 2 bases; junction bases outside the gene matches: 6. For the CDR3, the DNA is TGCGCCAGCAAACTAGCGTTTATCACAGATACGCAGTATTTT. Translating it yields CASKLAFITDTQYF.

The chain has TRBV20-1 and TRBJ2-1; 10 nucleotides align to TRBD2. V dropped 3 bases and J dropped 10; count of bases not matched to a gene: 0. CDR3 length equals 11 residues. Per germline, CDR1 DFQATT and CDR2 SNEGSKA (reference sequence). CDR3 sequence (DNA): TGCAGTGCTAGTAGCGGGGGGGAGCAGTTCTTC. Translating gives CSASSGGEQFF.

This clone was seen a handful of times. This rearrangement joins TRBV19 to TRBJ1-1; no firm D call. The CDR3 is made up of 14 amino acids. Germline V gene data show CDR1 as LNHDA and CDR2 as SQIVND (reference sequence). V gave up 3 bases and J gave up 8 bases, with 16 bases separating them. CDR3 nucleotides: TGTGCCAGTAGTATTACGGGGTGGCAGAGAGAAGCTTTCTTT. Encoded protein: CASSITGWQREAFF.

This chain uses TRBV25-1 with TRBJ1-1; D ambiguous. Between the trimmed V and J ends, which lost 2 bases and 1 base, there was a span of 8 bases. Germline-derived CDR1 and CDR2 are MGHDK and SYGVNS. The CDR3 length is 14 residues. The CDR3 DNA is TGTGCCAGCAGTGAAGGTGGGAGGAACACTGAAGCTTTCTTT. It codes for CASSEGGRNTEAFF.

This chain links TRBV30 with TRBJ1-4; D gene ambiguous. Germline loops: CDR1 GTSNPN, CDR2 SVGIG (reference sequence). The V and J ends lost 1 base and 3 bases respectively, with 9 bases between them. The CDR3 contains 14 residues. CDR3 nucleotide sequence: TGTGCCTGGAGTGCAATGGCTTCTAATGAAAAACTGTTTTTT. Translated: CAWSAMASNEKLFF.

The CDR3 DNA follows: TGTGCCAGTAGTATAGAAGCGAACACCGGGGAGCTGTTTTTT. Translated: CASSIEANTGELFF. The chain is built from TRBV19 and TRBJ2-2; D remains ambiguous. The CDR3 contains 14 residues. Germline V lookup: CDR1 LNHDA, CDR2 SQIVND (reference sequence). The V end lost 0 bases, the J end lost 0 bases, and 2 bases lay between the germline ends. Based on the CDR3 plus reference TRBV19 and TRBJ2-2, the full variable domain is DGGITQSPKYLFRKEGQNVTLSCEQNLNHDAMYWYRQDPGQGLRLIYYSQIVNDFQKGDIAEGYSVSREKKESFPLTVTSAQKNPTAFYLCASSIEANTGELFFGEGSRLTVL.

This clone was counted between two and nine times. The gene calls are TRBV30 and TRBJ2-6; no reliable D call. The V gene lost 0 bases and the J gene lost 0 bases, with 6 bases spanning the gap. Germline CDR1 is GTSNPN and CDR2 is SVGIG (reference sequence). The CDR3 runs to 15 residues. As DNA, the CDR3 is TGTGCCTGGAGTGTAGGTGCCTCTGGGGCCAACGTCCTGACTTTC. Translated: CAWSVGASGANVLTF.

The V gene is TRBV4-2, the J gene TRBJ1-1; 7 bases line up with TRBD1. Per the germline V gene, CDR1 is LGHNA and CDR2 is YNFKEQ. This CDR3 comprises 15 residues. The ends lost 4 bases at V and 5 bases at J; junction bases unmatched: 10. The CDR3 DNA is TGTGCCAGCAGCCTGCCCGACAGGGTTGAGACTGAAGCTTTCTTT. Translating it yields CASSLPDRVETEAFF.

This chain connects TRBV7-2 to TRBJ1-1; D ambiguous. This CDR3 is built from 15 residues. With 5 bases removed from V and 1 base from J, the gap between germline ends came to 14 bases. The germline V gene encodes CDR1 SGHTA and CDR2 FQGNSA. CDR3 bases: TGTGCCAGCAGCCGGATGAGTAGGGCGAACACTGAAGCTTTCTTT. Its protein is CASSRMSRANTEAFF.

The chain's CDR3 is CASSPPMGSPYEQYF. The CDR3 nucleotides are TGTGCCAGCTCACCACCGATGGGAAGTCCTTACGAGCAGTACTTC. The J gene is TRBJ2-7, the V gene TRBV18; no definite D call. Germline CDR1 and CDR2: KGHSH and LQKENI. This CDR3 has 15 residues. Deletions cut 0 bases from V and 4 bases from J, with 13 bases between.

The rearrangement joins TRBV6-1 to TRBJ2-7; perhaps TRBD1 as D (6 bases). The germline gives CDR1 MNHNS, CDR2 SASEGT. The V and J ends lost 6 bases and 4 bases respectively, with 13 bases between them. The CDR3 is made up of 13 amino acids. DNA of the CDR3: TGTGCCAGCAGACAGGGACACAATTACGAGCAGTACTTC. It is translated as CASRQGHNYEQYF.

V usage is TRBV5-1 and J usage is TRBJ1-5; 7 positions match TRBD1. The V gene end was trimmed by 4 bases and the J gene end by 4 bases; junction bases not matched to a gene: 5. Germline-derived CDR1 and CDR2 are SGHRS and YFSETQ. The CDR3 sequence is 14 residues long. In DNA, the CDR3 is TGCGCCAGCAGCCAGGGACAGTCTAATCAGCCCCAGCATTTT. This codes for CASSQGQSNQPQHF.